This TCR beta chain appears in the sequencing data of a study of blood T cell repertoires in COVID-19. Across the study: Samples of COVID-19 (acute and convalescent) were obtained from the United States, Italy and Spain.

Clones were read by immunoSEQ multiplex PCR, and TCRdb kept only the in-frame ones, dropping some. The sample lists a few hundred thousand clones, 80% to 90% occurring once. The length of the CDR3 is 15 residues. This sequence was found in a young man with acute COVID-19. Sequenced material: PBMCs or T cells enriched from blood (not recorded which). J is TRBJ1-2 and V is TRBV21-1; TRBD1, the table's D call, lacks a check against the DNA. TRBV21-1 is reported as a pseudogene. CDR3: CASSPRRDRNYGYTF. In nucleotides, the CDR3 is TGTGCCAGCAGCCCCCGCCGGGACAGGAACTATGGCTACACCTTC.